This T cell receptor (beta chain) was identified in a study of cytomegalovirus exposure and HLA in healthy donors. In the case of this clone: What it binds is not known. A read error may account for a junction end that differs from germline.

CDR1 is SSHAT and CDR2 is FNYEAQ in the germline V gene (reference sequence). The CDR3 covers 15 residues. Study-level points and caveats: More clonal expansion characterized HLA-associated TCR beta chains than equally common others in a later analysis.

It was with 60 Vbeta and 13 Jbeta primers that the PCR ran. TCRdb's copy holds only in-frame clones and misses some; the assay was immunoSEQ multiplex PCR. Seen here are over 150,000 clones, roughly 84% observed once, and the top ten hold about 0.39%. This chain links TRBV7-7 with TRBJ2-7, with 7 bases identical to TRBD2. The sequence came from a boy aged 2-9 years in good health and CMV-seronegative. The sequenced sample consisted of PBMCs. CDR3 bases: TGTGCTAGCAGCGTCTACCGGGGGGAAAACTACGAGCAGTACTTC. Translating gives CASSVYRGENYEQYF.